This T cell receptor (beta chain) was sequenced for a study of glioma-infiltrating T cells. Overall study results and limits: Very few CDR3 sequences were shared between tissue and blood. Non-neoplastic patients had below-expected tissue-blood divergence, while all gliomas exceeded expectation.

CDR3 length equals 11 residues. With 9 bases removed from V and 3 bases from J, the gap between germline ends came to 9 bases. Germline CDR1 and CDR2: MNHEY and SVGEGT. Remarks on this clonotype: The target antigen is unknown.

Using RNA template, CDR3s of TCR alpha and beta were amplified with iRepertoire arm-PCR. One-step reverse transcription and amplification started from approximately 100-400 ng of tissue mRNA or PBMC total RNA. TCRdb re-derived calls from the multiplex PCR reads in MiXCR, one entry per CDR3 protein. The sample carries about 200,000 distinct CDR3 sequences, over 25% recorded once. The chain joins TRBV6-2 or TRBV6-3 to TRBJ2-7; no reliable D call. The TCR comes from a human donor with low-grade glioma or glioblastoma, undergoing nonglioma brain surgery, or in good health (not recorded which). Sequenced: glioma tissue, nonneoplastic brain tissue, or PBMCs (not recorded which). The CDR3 DNA sequence: TGTGCCAGAGGTGGCCTCTACGAGCAGTACTTC. Encoded protein: CARGGLYEQYF.